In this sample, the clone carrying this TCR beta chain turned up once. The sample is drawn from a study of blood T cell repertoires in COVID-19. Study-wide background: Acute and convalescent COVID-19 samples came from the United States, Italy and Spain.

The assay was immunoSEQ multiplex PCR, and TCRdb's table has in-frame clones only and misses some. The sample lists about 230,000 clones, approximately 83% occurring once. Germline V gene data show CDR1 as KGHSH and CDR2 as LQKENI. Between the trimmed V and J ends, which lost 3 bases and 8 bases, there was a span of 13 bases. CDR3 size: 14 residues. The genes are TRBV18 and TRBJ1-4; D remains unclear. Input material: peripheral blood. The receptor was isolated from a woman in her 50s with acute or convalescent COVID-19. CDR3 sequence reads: CASSPIGSKEKLFF. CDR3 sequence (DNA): TGTGCCAGCTCACCTATCGGGTCGAAAGAAAAACTGTTTTTT.